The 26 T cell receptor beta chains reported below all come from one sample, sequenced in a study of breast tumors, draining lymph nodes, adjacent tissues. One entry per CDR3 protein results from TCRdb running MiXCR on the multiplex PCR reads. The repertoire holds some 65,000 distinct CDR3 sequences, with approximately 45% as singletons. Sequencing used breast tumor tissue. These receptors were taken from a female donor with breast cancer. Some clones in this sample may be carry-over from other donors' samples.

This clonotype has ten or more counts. This CDR3 is CAIRYTSGGDPTQYF. The CDR3 DNA reads as TGTGCCATCCGGTATACTAGCGGGGGGGACCCCACGCAGTATTTT. The chain recombines TRBV10-3 with TRBJ2-3; 13 bases fit TRBD2. With 8 bases clipped from V and 9 bases from J, the junction kept 11 bases outside the gene matches. CDR1 is ENHRY and CDR2 is SYGVKD in the germline V gene. This CDR3 spans 15 amino acids.

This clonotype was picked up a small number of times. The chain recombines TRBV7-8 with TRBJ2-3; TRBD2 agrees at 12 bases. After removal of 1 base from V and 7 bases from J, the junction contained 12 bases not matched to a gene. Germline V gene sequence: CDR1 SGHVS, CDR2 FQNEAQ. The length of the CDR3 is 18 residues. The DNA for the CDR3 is TGTGCCAGCAGCTTAGTCTTCCGGGCTAGCGGGAGGGGGCATACGCAGTATTTT. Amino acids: CASSLVFRASGRGHTQYF.

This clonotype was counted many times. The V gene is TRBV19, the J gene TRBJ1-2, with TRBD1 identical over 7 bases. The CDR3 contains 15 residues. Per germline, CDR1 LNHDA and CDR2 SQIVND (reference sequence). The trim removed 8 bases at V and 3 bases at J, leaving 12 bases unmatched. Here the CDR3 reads CASYPFGTDDYGYTF. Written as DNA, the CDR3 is TGTGCCAGTTACCCATTCGGGACAGACGACTATGGCTACACCTTC.

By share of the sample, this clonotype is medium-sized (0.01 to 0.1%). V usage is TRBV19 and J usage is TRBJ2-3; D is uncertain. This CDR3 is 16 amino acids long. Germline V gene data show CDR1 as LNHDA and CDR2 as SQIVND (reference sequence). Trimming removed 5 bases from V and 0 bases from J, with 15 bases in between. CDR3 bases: TGTGCCAGTAGTCCTGGTCCGCGTGTGAGCACAGATACGCAGTATTTT. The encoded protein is CASSPGPRVSTDTQYF.

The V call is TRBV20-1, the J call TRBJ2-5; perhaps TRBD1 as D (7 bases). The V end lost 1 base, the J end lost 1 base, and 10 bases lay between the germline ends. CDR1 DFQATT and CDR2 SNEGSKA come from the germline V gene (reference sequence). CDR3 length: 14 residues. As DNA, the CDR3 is TGCAGTGCTAGAGGCAGGGGGGCCCAAGAGACCCAGTACTTC. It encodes CSARGRGAQETQYF.

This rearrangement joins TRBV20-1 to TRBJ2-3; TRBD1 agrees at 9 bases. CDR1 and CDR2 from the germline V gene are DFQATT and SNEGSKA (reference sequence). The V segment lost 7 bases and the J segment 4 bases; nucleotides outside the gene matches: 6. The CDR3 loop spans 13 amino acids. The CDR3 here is CSVEGQGSDTQYF. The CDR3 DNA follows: TGCAGTGTAGAGGGACAGGGTTCAGATACGCAGTATTTT.

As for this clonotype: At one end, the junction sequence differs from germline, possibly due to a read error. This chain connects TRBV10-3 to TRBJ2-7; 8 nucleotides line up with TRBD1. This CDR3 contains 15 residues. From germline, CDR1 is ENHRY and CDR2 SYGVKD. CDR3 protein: CATISVGDRGHEQHF. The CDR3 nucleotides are TGTGCCACCATTTCGGTGGGAGACAGGGGCCACGAGCAGCACTTC.

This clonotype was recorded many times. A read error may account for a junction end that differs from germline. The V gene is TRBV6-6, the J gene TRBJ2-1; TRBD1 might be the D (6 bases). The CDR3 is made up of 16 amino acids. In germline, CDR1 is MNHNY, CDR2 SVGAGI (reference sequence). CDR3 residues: CASSHSSHRAKDEQFF. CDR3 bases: TGTGCCAGCAGTCACTCGTCCCACAGGGCTAAGGATGAGCAGTTCTTC.

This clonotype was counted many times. The CDR3 region is CASRTGANTGELFF. CDR3 coding DNA: TGTGCCAGCAGGACAGGTGCGAACACCGGGGAGCTGTTTTTT. J is TRBJ2-2 and V is TRBV7-9; perhaps TRBD1 as D (6 bases). Trimming shortened V by 6 bases and J by 0 bases, and 8 bases separated the two germline ends. Germline CDR1 reads SEHNR; CDR2 reads FQNEAQ (reference sequence). This CDR3 contains 14 residues.

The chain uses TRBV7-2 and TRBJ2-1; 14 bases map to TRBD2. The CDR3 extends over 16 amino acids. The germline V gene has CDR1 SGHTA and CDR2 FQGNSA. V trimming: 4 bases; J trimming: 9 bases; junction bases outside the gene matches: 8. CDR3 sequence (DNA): TGTGCCAGCAGCTCTAGACTAGCGGGGGGGCAGACTGAGCAGTTCTTC. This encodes CASSSRLAGGQTEQFF.

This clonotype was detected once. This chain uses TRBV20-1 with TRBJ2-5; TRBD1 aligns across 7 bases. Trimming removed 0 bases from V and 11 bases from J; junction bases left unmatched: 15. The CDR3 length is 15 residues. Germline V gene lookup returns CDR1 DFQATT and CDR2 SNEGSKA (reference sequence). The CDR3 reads CSARDNRGSTGTQYF. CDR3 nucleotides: TGCAGTGCTAGAGATAACAGGGGCAGCACAGGTACGCAGTACTTC.

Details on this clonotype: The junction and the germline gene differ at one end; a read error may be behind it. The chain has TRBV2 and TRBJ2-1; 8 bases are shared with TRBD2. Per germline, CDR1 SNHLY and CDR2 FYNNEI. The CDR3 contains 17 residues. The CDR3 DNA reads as TGTGCCAGCAGTGAATCGATAGCGGGGCCCTCGTACAATGAGCAGTTTTTC. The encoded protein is CASSESIAGPSYNEQFF.

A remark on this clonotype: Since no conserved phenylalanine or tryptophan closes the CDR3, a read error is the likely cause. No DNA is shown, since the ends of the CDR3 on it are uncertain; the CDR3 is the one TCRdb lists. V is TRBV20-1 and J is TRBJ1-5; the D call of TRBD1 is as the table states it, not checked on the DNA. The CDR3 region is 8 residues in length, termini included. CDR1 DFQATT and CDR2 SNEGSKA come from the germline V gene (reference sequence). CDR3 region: CSVSGQGL.

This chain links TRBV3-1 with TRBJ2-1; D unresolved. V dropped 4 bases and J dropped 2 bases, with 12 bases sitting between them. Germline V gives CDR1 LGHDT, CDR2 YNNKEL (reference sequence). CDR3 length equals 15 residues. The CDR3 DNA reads TGTGCCAGCAGCCTCCCAATGGCAGCCTACAATGAGCAGTTCTTC. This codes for CASSLPMAAYNEQFF.

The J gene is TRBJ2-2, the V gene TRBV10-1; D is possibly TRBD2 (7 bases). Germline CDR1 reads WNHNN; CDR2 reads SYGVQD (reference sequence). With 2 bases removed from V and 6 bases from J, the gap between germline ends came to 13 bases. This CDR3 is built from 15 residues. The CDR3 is CASSEGGGPPGELFF. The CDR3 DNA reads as TGCGCCAGCAGTGAGGGGGGGGGGCCCCCCGGGGAGCTGTTTTTT.

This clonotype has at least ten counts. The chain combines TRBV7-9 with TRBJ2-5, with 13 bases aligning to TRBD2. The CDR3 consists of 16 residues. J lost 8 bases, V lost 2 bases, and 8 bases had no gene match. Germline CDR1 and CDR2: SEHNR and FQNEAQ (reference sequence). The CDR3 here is CASSLIMTSGGLTQYF. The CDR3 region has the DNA TGTGCCAGCAGCTTAATTATGACTAGCGGGGGGCTAACCCAGTACTTC.

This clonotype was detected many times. DNA for the CDR3: TGTGCCAGCAGCTTAGCATCCGGTATCAGCTCCTACGAGCAGTACTTC. Translated: CASSLASGISSYEQYF. The chain carries TRBV11-2 and TRBJ2-7; D is unclear. The CDR3 is 16 amino acids. Trimming took off 1 base at V and 0 bases at J, with 13 bases between the two ends. CDR1 and CDR2 (germline): SGHAT, FQNNGV. Drawing the rest from reference TRBV11-2 and TRBJ2-7, the complete variable domain is EAGVAQSPRYKIIEKRQSVAFWCNPISGHATLYWYQQILGQGPKLLIQFQNNGVVDDSQLPKDRFSAERLKGVDSTLKIQPAKLEDSAVYLCASSLASGISSYEQYFGPGTRLTVT.

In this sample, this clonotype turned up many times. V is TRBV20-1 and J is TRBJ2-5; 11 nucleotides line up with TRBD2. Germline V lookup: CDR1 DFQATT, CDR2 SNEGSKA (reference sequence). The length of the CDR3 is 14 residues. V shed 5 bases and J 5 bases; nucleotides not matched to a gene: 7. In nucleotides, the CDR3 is TGCAGTGCTTTCGGGACTAGCGGCGGGGAGACCCAGTACTTC. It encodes CSAFGTSGGETQYF.

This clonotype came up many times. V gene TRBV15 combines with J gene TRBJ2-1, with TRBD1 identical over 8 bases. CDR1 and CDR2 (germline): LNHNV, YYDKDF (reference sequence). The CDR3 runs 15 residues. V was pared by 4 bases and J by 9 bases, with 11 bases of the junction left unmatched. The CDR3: CATSNNRQGAGEQFF. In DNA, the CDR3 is TGTGCCACCAGCAATAACAGGCAGGGGGCCGGTGAGCAGTTCTTC.

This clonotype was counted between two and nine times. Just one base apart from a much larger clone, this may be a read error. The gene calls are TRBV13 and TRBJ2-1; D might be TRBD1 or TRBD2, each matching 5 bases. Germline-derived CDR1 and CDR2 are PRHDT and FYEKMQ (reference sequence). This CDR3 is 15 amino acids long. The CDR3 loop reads CASSLRDGSYDEQFF. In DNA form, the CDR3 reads TGTGCCAGCAGCTTACGGGACGGCTCCTACGATGAGCAGTTCTTC.

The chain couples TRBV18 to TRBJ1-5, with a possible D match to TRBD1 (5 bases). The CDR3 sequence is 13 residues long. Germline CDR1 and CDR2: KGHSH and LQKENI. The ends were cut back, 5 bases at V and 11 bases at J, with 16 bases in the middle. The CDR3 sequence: CASSSDKQETQHF. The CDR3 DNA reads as TGTGCCAGCTCATCGGACAAGCAAGAGACCCAGCATTTT.

CDR3 sequence: CASSKGGQIRGYTF. In DNA form, the CDR3 reads TGTGCCAGTAGTAAGGGGGGACAGATTAGGGGCTACACCTTC. The rearrangement joins TRBV19 to TRBJ1-2, with 7 positions matching TRBD1. The germline V gene encodes CDR1 LNHDA and CDR2 SQIVND (reference sequence). Germline trimming cut 4 bases from V and 8 bases from J; bases unmatched to any gene: 10. The CDR3 has 14 residues.

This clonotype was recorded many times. The CDR3 region is CASSSSLGGTETQYF. For the CDR3, the DNA is TGTGCCAGCAGCTCCTCGCTAGGTGGGACGGAGACCCAGTACTTC. The J gene is TRBJ2-5, the V gene TRBV5-8, with D perhaps matching TRBD1 or TRBD2 (5 bases each). Germline V gives CDR1 SGHTS, CDR2 YDEGEE. V was trimmed by 3 bases and J by 5 bases, leaving 17 bases between them. The CDR3 consists of 15 residues.

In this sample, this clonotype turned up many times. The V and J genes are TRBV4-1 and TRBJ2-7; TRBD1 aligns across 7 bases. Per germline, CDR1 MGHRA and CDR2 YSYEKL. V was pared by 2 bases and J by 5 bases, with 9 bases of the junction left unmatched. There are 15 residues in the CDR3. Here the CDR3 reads CASSQTRTGLHEQYF. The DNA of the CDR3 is TGCGCCAGCAGCCAAACCAGGACAGGCCTCCACGAGCAGTACTTC.

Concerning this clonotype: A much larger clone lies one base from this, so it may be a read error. The CDR3 protein is CASSKGQALDEQYF. The CDR3 DNA is TGTGCCAGCAGCAAGGGACAGGCCTTGGACGAGCAGTACTTC. The gene calls are TRBV5-8 and TRBJ2-7; 8 nucleotides align to TRBD1. CDR3 length: 14 residues. CDR1 SGHTS and CDR2 YDEGEE come from the germline V gene. The J segment lost 5 bases and the V segment lost 4 bases, leaving 8 bases of the junction unmatched.

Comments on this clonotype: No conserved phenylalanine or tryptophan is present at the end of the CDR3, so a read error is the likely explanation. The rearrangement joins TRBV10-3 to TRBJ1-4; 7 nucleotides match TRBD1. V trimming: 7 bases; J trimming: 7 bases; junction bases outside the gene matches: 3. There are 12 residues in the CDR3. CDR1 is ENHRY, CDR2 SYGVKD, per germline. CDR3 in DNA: TGTGCCATCAACGACAGGGCTGAAAAACTGTTTCTT. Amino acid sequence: CAINDRAEKLFL.